The entry below describes one T cell receptor (beta chain). Authors' analysis steps: For nucleated cells, counts were estimated from reference gene primer amplification. Only in-frame clones appear in the TCRdb table, and some are missing; sequencing was by immunoSEQ multiplex PCR. Clone size and V and J calls were adopted from that table, with D and trimming inferred from the DNA. The sample includes about 150,000 clones, over 80% of them seen just once. The CDR3 totals 18 residues. CDR1 and CDR2 from the germline V gene are SGHTA and FQGNSA. The junction had 16 bases not matched to a gene; V was cut back by 3 bases and J by 4 bases. This entry is derived from a study of blood T cell repertoires in COVID-19. About the research overall: The study drew acute and convalescent COVID-19 samples from the United States, Italy and Spain. T cells, B-cell-depleted T cells, or PBMCs supplied cDNA or gDNA.

This chain uses TRBV7-2 with TRBJ2-3, with 7 bases that match TRBD1. The TCR originated in a woman aged 40 to 55 with active or convalescent COVID-19. The sample comprised peripheral blood. The CDR3 region is CASSFYPYPTGKADTQYF. CDR3 DNA sequence: TGTGCCAGCAGCTTTTACCCCTACCCGACAGGGAAGGCAGATACGCAGTATTTT. The full variable domain, in which reference TRBV7-2 and TRBJ2-3 provide the parts outside the CDR3, is GAGVSQSPSNKVTEKGKDVELRCDPISGHTALYWYRQSLGQGLEFLIYFQGNSAPDKSGLPSDRFSAERTGGSVSTLTIQRTQQEDSAVYLCASSFYPYPTGKADTQYFGPGTRLTVL.